These 23 T cell receptor beta chains came from one sample sequenced in a study of blood T cell repertoires in COVID-19. This table comes from immunoSEQ multiplex PCR, and its TCRdb copy is limited to in-frame clones, with some not included. Among 95,000 to 110,000 clones listed, roughly 91% were seen once. Material: peripheral blood. The receptors shown here come from a human donor in a cohort sampled during active COVID-19.

V gene TRBV28 combines with J gene TRBJ2-7, with D maybe TRBD1 (5 bases). Germline CDR1 reads MDHEN; CDR2 reads SYDVKM. V lost 5 bases and J lost 1, with 15 bases in between. CDR3 length: 15 residues. This CDR3 reads CASSGADLRSYEQYF. In nucleotides, the CDR3 is TGTGCCAGCAGTGGGGCGGACCTACGATCCTACGAGCAGTACTTC.

This chain joins TRBV4-2 and TRBJ2-7, with 10 bases that match TRBD2. V shed 3 bases and J 2 bases; nucleotides not matched to a gene: 4. The CDR3 runs 15 residues. Germline loops: CDR1 LGHNA, CDR2 YNFKEQ. CDR3 protein: CASSQLAGETYEQYF. CDR3 DNA: TGTGCCAGCAGCCAGCTAGCGGGGGAAACCTACGAGCAGTACTTC.

The chain joins TRBV6-6 to TRBJ1-2, with a weak D call TRBD1 (6 bases). CDR3 length equals 15 residues. The V end was cut by 7 bases, the J end by 7 bases, with 22 bases between. Germline-derived CDR1 and CDR2 are MNHNY and SVGAGI (reference sequence). The chain's CDR3 is CASTPRGGPITGYTF. The CDR3 nucleotides are TGTGCCAGCACCCCAAGGGGGGGACCTATAACTGGCTACACCTTC.

The V gene is TRBV6-5, the J gene TRBJ1-2; no reliable D call. CDR1 and CDR2 (germline): MNHEY, SVGAGI. This CDR3 is built from 12 residues. Trimming pared 8 bases from V and 4 bases from J, leaving 11 bases between. The CDR3 nucleotides read TGTGCCAGCTACCTACTGAGCTATGGCTACACCTTC. This translates into CASYLLSYGYTF.

The gene calls are TRBV12-3 or TRBV12-4 and TRBJ2-7; D remains unclear. The ends were cut back, 1 base at V and 4 bases at J, with 8 bases in the middle. The CDR3 has 13 amino acids. CDR3 in amino acids: CASSLELQYEQYF. The CDR3 coding sequence is TGTGCCAGCAGTTTAGAACTCCAATACGAGCAGTACTTC.

This clone was seen once. V usage is TRBV4-2 and J usage is TRBJ2-5; 8 nucleotides line up with TRBD2. Losses at the gene ends were 0 bases for V and 3 bases for J; bases not matched to a gene: 12. Germline V lookup: CDR1 LGHNA, CDR2 YNFKEQ. The CDR3 length is 18 residues. The CDR3 reads CASSQELAGGARKETQYF. CDR3 coding DNA: TGTGCCAGCAGCCAAGAACTTGCGGGGGGAGCGAGAAAAGAGACCCAGTACTTC.

The sample holds one count of this clone. The gene calls are TRBV28 and TRBJ2-7; 7 bases are shared with TRBD1. Germline V CDR1 and CDR2: MDHEN, SYDVKM. This CDR3 is 17 amino acids long. V shed 3 bases and J 1 base; nucleotides not matched to a gene: 12. The CDR3 sequence is CASSFSKRDSTSYEQYF. DNA of the CDR3: TGTGCCAGCAGTTTCTCCAAACGGGACAGTACTTCCTACGAGCAGTACTTC.

V gene TRBV24-1 combines with J gene TRBJ2-7; 11 nucleotides align to TRBD2. The V segment lost 4 bases and the J segment 4 bases; nucleotides outside the gene matches: 8. CDR1 is KGHDR, CDR2 SFDVKD, per germline. This CDR3 spans 16 amino acids. CDR3 sequence: CATSDPSTSGTYEQYF. The CDR3 nucleotides read TGTGCCACCAGTGACCCGTCGACTAGCGGGACGTACGAGCAGTACTTC.

The chain has TRBV6-1 and TRBJ2-7; the match to TRBD1 covers 7 bases. V trimming: 3 bases; J trimming: 4 bases; junction bases outside the gene matches: 9. The CDR3 has 15 residues. Germline V gives CDR1 MNHNS, CDR2 SASEGT. CDR3 amino acids: CASSDWLGQPYEQYF. The CDR3 region has the DNA TGTGCCAGCAGTGATTGGTTGGGACAGCCGTACGAGCAGTACTTC.

The chain couples TRBV28 to TRBJ2-1, with 9 positions matching TRBD1. The germline V gene has CDR1 MDHEN and CDR2 SYDVKM. The CDR3 contains 14 residues. Trimming cost V 7 bases and J 12 bases; bases outside gene matches: 13. CDR3 region: CASTKVNRDRAQFF. CDR3 coding DNA: TGTGCCAGCACTAAGGTCAACCGGGACAGGGCGCAGTTCTTC.

CDR3 loop: CASSDLAGGPDTQYF. Written as DNA, the CDR3 is TGCGCCAGCAGCGATCTAGCGGGAGGTCCAGATACGCAGTATTTT. V is TRBV5-1 and J is TRBJ2-3; TRBD2 agrees at 11 bases. Per the germline V gene, CDR1 is SGHRS and CDR2 is YFSETQ. With V trimmed by 4 bases and J by 4 bases, 5 bases remained unmatched. The CDR3 totals 15 residues.

This chain uses TRBV24-1 with TRBJ2-1, with D perhaps TRBD1 (6 bases). Trimming pared 4 bases from V and 7 bases from J, leaving 19 bases between. This CDR3 spans 16 amino acids. The germline V gene encodes CDR1 KGHDR and CDR2 SFDVKD. CDR3 sequence: CATSDPGTFGNNEQFF. CDR3 sequence (DNA): TGTGCCACCAGTGACCCCGGGACATTCGGAAATAATGAGCAGTTCTTC.

This clone has more than one count but fewer than ten. The CDR3 region is CASSQSDRNTGELFF. CDR3 nucleotides: TGTGCCAGCAGCCAATCGGACAGGAACACCGGGGAGCTGTTTTTT. V and J are TRBV4-2 and TRBJ2-2, with D possibly matching TRBD1 (6 bases). The CDR3 consists of 15 residues. Trimming pared 2 bases from V and 1 base from J, leaving 8 bases between. Germline V CDR1 and CDR2: LGHNA, YNFKEQ.

V usage is TRBV6-5 and J usage is TRBJ2-2, with 8 bases identical to TRBD1. The germline V gene encodes CDR1 MNHEY and CDR2 SVGAGI. CDR3 size: 14 residues. The J segment lost 6 bases and the V segment lost 0 bases, leaving 0 bases of the junction unmatched. The DNA for the CDR3 is TGTGCCAGCAGTTACTCGGACAGGGCCGGGGAGCTGTTTTTT. It is translated as CASSYSDRAGELFF.

CDR3 sequence (DNA): TGCAGCGTTGGGGGGCGTGGGACCCAAAACACCGGGGAGCTGTTTTTT. This sequence encodes CSVGGRGTQNTGELFF. The chain combines TRBV29-1 with TRBJ2-2; weak D call: TRBD1 (6 bases). With 4 bases removed from V and 2 bases from J, the gap between germline ends came to 17 bases. Germline V gives CDR1 SQVTM, CDR2 ANQGSEA. The CDR3 sequence is 16 residues long.

In nucleotides, the CDR3 is TGTGCCAGCAGCTTAAGGGCACAGGGGGCATCTGGCTACACCTTC. Translation: CASSLRAQGASGYTF. The genes are TRBV7-3 and TRBJ1-2; 9 bases map to TRBD1. CDR1 is SGHTA, CDR2 FQGTGA, per germline. CDR3 length: 15 amino acids. Trimming cost V 1 base and J 7 bases; bases outside gene matches: 7.

This chain uses TRBV7-2 with TRBJ1-4; TRBD1 agrees at 8 bases. The CDR3 sequence is 15 residues long. Looked up from germline, CDR1 is SGHTA and CDR2 is FQGNSA. With 2 bases clipped from V and 7 bases from J, the junction kept 6 bases outside the gene matches. CDR3 region: CASSLSTGGREKLFF. The CDR3 DNA follows: TGTGCCAGCAGCTTATCAACAGGGGGGCGTGAAAAACTGTTTTTT. Drawing the rest from reference TRBV7-2 and TRBJ1-4, the complete variable domain is GAGVSQSPSNKVTEKGKDVELRCDPISGHTALYWYRQSLGQGLEFLIYFQGNSAPDKSGLPSDRFSAERTGGSVSTLTIQRTQQEDSAVYLCASSLSTGGREKLFFGSGTQLSVL.

The chain joins TRBV6-5 to TRBJ1-1, with a tentative D call TRBD1 (5 bases). This CDR3 is 14 amino acids long. Germline V CDR1 and CDR2: MNHEY, SVGAGI. V was trimmed by 4 bases and J by 2 bases, leaving 11 bases between them. The CDR3 spells CASSFRQTNTEAFF. The CDR3 DNA reads TGTGCCAGCAGTTTCCGACAGACCAACACTGAAGCTTTCTTT.

This clone came up once. The chain's CDR3 is CAWSVGRTPKTNVLTF. DNA of the CDR3: TGTGCCTGGAGTGTAGGTCGGACTCCAAAAACCAACGTCCTGACTTTC. V is TRBV30 and J is TRBJ2-6; D is perhaps TRBD2 (5 bases). The V gene lost 0 bases and the J gene lost 8 bases, with 17 bases spanning the gap. The germline CDR1 and CDR2 sequences are GTSNPN and SVGIG (reference sequence). This CDR3 has 16 residues.

This clone was seen only a few times. The V and J genes are TRBV28 and TRBJ1-5; D is unresolved. Between the trimmed V and J ends, which lost 8 bases and 2 bases, there was a span of 7 bases. In germline, CDR1 is MDHEN, CDR2 SYDVKM. The CDR3 is 12 residues long. The CDR3: CASREGNQPQHF. As DNA, the CDR3 is TGTGCCAGCCGGGAGGGCAATCAGCCCCAGCATTTT.

The rearrangement links TRBV28 to TRBJ1-5, with 9 bases lining up with TRBD1. The CDR3 is made up of 14 amino acids. V dropped 3 bases and J dropped 6; count of bases not matched to a gene: 3. CDR1 is MDHEN, CDR2 SYDVKM, per germline. CDR3 DNA sequence: TGTGCCAGCAGTTTGGGACAGGGTGGTCAGCCCCAGCATTTT. Translated: CASSLGQGGQPQHF.

The chain couples TRBV7-2 to TRBJ1-3; D may be TRBD1 (5 bases). V dropped 2 bases and J dropped 2 bases, with 16 bases sitting between them. CDR1 SGHTA and CDR2 FQGNSA come from the germline V gene. The CDR3 has 17 residues. The CDR3 region is CASSLLAGTYTGNTIYF. CDR3 sequence (DNA): TGTGCCAGCAGCTTATTAGCAGGGACTTATACTGGAAACACCATATATTTT.

The V gene is TRBV2, the J gene TRBJ1-5; 7 positions match TRBD1. The germline gives CDR1 SNHLY, CDR2 FYNNEI. V shed 3 bases and J 4 bases; nucleotides not matched to a gene: 3. CDR3 length: 14 amino acids. Here the CDR3 DNA reads TGTGCCAGCAGTGAGGGACAGAATAATCAGCCCCAGCATTTT. Protein product: CASSEGQNNQPQHF.